This is a list of T cell receptor beta chains from one sample in a study of response to subunit inactivated influenza vaccine. TCRdb recomputed calls from the RT-PCR reads with MiXCR, one row per CDR3 protein. The table has approximately 530,000 distinct CDR3 sequences, approximately 7.7% seen once; the top ten hold over 10%. The sequencing here drew on PBMCs from blood, taken roughly 24 months after vaccination. The receptors derive from a man aged 45 to 70 who received an inactivated influenza vaccine. CDR3s include the opening cysteine and the closing phenylalanine or tryptophan. A D gene is named only where the DNA matches it firmly. Clone size, where shown, is once, few, many, or a class for clones that have expanded.

d_call,v_call,clone_size,j_call,cdr3_length,cdr3_nt,cdr3_aa
.,TRBV5-1,.,TRBJ1-1,13,TGCGCCAGCAGCGCGAGGATGGGGACTGAAGCTTTCTTT,CASSARMGTEAFF
.,TRBV10-3,few,TRBJ1-1,13,TGTGCCAGCGCTGGGGGAGGAAACACTGAAGCTTTCTTT,CASAGGGNTEAFF
.,TRBV5-5,.,TRBJ2-7,17,TGTGCCAGCAGCTTGTATTTGGAGGCAGGGAGTCTATCCGAGCAGTACTTC,CASSLYLEAGSLSEQYF
.,TRBV7-2,.,TRBJ2-5,14,TGTGCCAGCAGCTTCTCAGGGGCTAGGGAGACCCAGTACTTC,CASSFSGARETQYF
TRBD1,TRBV5-1,few,TRBJ2-3,15,TGCGCCAGCACCCTCGGGACAGTGAGCACAGATACGCAGTATTTT,CASTLGTVSTDTQYF
TRBD2,TRBV5-4,few,TRBJ2-3,16,TGTGCCAGCAGCTTTAGCGGGAGGGCCCGAGGAGATACGCAGTATTTT,CASSFSGRARGDTQYF
.,TRBV15,few,TRBJ2-7,16,TGTGCCACCAGCAGAGAAGGAGCTTCCCACAATCTTGGGCAGTACTTC,CATSREGASHNLGQYF
.,TRBV2,few,TRBJ1-3,14,TGTGCCAGCAGTCGTAGGTTCTCTGGAAACACCATATATTTT,CASSRRFSGNTIYF
.,TRBV5-6,few,TRBJ1-6,15,TGTGCCAGCAGCCCGGGTGGGGGCGGGTATTCACCCCTCCACTTT,CASSPGGGGYSPLHF
TRBD1,TRBV5-4,many,TRBJ1-5,19,TGTGCCAGCAGCTTAAGGGACAGGGGGCCGATGTCGAGCAATCAGCCCCAGCATTTT,CASSLRDRGPMSSNQPQHF
.,TRBV29-1,few,TRBJ2-2,14,TGCAGCGTTGAAAGGGCACCGAACACCGGGGAGCTGTTTTTT,CSVERAPNTGELFF
.,TRBV6-2/TRBV6-3,few,TRBJ1-5,19,TGTGCCAGCAGTTACCGATCAGGGCCGTACTCTGAAACCAATCAGCCCCAGCATTTT,CASSYRSGPYSETNQPQHF
.,TRBV9,.,TRBJ1-2,16,TGTGCCAGCAGCGTAGCTGGGGCGGAAGCTAACTATGGCTACACCTTC,CASSVAGAEANYGYTF
TRBD1,TRBV12-3/TRBV12-4,few,TRBJ2-2,15,TGTGCCAGCAGTTCCCGGGACAGGGACACCGGGGAGCTGTTTTTT,CASSSRDRDTGELFF
.,TRBV5-5,few,TRBJ2-7,15,TGTGCCAGCAGCTTGGCGGCACATTCTACCTACGAGCAGTACTTC,CASSLAAHSTYEQYF
TRBD2,TRBV5-1,.,TRBJ2-5,15,TGCGCCAGCAGCTTACTAGCGGGAGCGGTTGAGACCCAGTACTTC,CASSLLAGAVETQYF
TRBD2,TRBV6-5,many,TRBJ2-1,16,TGTGCCAGCAGTTACCCCGGACTAGCGGGTAATAATGAGCAGTTCTTC,CASSYPGLAGNNEQFF
TRBD1,TRBV9,.,TRBJ1-6,14,TGTGCCAGCGGACCGGGACAGCATAATTCACCCCTCCACTTT,CASGPGQHNSPLHF
.,TRBV7-8,few,TRBJ2-5,14,TGTGCCAGCAGCTGGCTACTGTTCCAAGAGACCCAGTACTTC,CASSWLLFQETQYF
.,TRBV6-2/TRBV6-3,.,TRBJ1-2,14,TGTGCCAGCAGTTCTTGGTCTTCTAACTATGGCTACACCTTC,CASSSWSSNYGYTF
TRBD1,TRBV6-2/TRBV6-3,many,TRBJ2-7,15,TGTGCCAGCACTAACCCGGGACAGGGAGTCTACGAGCAGTACTTC,CASTNPGQGVYEQYF
.,TRBV5-1,many,TRBJ2-3,14,TGCGCCAGCAGCTTGGAGCAAAGCACAGATACGCAGTATTTT,CASSLEQSTDTQYF
.,TRBV6-5,few,TRBJ2-7,15,TGTGCCAGCAGTTACTCGCGGGTACTCTCCTACGAGCAGTACTTC,CASSYSRVLSYEQYF
.,TRBV24-1,.,TRBJ1-5,19,TGTGCCACCAGTGAACGCGGACATGGAGGGGGTTATAGCAATCAGCCCCAGCATTTT,CATSERGHGGGYSNQPQHF
.,TRBV9,many,TRBJ2-5,15,TGTGCCAGCAGCGCTGACCTTGCAGGCCAAGAGACCCAGTACTTC,CASSADLAGQETQYF
.,TRBV20-1,.,TRBJ1-5,15,TGCAGTGCAAAGGGGCAACTCTATAGCAATCAGCCCCAGCATTTT,CSAKGQLYSNQPQHF
TRBD1,TRBV19,few,TRBJ2-1,14,TGTGCCAGTAGTACGGAGGACAGGGGGAATGAGCAGTTCTTC,CASSTEDRGNEQFF
.,TRBV5-1,.,TRBJ1-6,14,TGCGCCAGCAGCCCTGGACAGCTTAATTCACACCTCCACTTT,CASSPGQLNSHLHF
.,TRBV29-1,few,TRBJ1-2,13,TGCAGCGTTGATCGTAGGGACGGCTATGGCTACACCTTC,CSVDRRDGYGYTF
TRBD2,TRBV5-1,.,TRBJ2-1,12,TGCGCCAGCAGCACAGGACTAGCGGGTAATTTCTTC,CASSTGLAGNFF
.,TRBV4-3,.,TRBJ2-6,19,TGCGCCAGCAGCCAAGAGATCGTGGGGTCCACTCTACGAGCCAACGTCCTGACTTTC,CASSQEIVGSTLRANVLTF
.,TRBV5-1,many,TRBJ2-5,13,TGCGCCAGCAGCTTGGCCAGCGAGGAGACCCAGTACTTC,CASSLASEETQYF
TRBD2,TRBV7-8,.,TRBJ2-1,14,TGTGCCAGCAGCGGGAGGGTATCCTACAATGAGCAGTTCTTC,CASSGRVSYNEQFF
.,TRBV7-9,.,TRBJ2-3,13,TGTGCCACGGACCTCCCTTGGACAGATACGCAGTATTTT,CATDLPWTDTQYF
.,TRBV29-1,.,TRBJ1-2,15,TGCAGCGTTGAAGATTGGGGCACTTCGAACTATGGCTACACCTTC,CSVEDWGTSNYGYTF
.,TRBV7-9,.,TRBJ2-3,15,TGTGCCAGCAGCTTGTCCCTTTGGAACATGGAAGCGCAGTATTTT,CASSLSLWNMEAQYF
TRBD2,TRBV2,few,TRBJ2-2,16,TGTGCCAGCAGGGGAAGGGGGACTAGCGGGACCGGGGAGCTGTTTTTT,CASRGRGTSGTGELFF
.,TRBV3-1,few,TRBJ2-1,16,TGTGCCAGCAGCCAAGTACTGACTTTACAAGACAATGAGCAGTTCTTC,CASSQVLTLQDNEQFF
.,TRBV7-9,many,TRBJ2-7,13,TGTGCCAGCAGCCCTCCGGGTGGCTACGAGCAGTACTTC,CASSPPGGYEQYF
TRBD1,TRBV28,few,TRBJ2-7,13,TGTGCCAGCAGGTCGACAGGGCTGTACGAGCAGTACTTC,CASRSTGLYEQYF
.,TRBV10-1,once,TRBJ2-5,13,TGCGCCAGCCAAAAACAGGTCCAAGAGACCCAGTACTTC,CASQKQVQETQYF
.,TRBV20-1,many,TRBJ2-1,12,TGCAGTGCTAGGGACTCCAACAATGAGCAGTTCTTC,CSARDSNNEQFF